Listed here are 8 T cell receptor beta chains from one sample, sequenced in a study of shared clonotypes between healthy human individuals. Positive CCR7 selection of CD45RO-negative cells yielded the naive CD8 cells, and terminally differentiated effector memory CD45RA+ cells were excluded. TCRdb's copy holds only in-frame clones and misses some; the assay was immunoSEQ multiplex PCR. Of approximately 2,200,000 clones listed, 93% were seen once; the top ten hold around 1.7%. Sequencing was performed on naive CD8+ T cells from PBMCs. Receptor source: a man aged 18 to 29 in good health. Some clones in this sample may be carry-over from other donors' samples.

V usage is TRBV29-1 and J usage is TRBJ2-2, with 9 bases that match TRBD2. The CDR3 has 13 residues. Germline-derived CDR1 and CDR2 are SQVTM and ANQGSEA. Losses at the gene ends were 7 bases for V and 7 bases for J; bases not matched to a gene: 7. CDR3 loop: CSATSGHNGELFF. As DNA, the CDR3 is TGCAGCGCAACTAGCGGGCATAACGGGGAGCTGTTTTTT.

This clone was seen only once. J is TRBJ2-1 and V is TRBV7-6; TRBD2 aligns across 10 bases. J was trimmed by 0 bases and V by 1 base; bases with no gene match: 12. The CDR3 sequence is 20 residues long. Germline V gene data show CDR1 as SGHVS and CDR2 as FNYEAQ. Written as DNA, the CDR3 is TGTGCCAGCAGCTTAGAGCACGGACTAGCGGTAATGAGCTCCTACAATGAGCAGTTCTTC. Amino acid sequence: CASSLEHGLAVMSSYNEQFF.

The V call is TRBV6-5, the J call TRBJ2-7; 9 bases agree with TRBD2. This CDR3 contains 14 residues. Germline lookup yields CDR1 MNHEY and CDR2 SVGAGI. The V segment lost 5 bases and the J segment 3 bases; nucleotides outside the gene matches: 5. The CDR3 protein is CASSVAGDDYEQYF. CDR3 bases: TGTGCCAGCAGTGTAGCGGGAGACGACTACGAGCAGTACTTC.

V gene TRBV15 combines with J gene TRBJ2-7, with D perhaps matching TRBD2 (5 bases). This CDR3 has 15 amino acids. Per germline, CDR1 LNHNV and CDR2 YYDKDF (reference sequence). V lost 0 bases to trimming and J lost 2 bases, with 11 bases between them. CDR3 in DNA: TGTGCCACCAGCAGAGATAGGGAGTACCCCTACGAGCAGTACTTC. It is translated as CATSRDREYPYEQYF.

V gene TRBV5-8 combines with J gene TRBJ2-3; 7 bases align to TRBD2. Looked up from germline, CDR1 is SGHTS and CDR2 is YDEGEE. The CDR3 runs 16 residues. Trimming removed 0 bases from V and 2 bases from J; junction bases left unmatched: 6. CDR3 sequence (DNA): TGTGCCAGCAGCTTGGTAGTGGGAGGGCCCACAGATACGCAGTATTTT. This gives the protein CASSLVVGGPTDTQYF.

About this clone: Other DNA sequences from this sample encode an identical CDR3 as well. CDR3 sequence (DNA): TGTGCCAGCAGCCCGGACAGTTCCTACGAGCAGTACTTC. It yields the protein CASSPDSSYEQYF. The rearrangement uses TRBV11-2 and TRBJ2-7; maybe TRBD1 (6 bases). V lost 5 bases and J lost 1, with 9 bases in between. Per germline, CDR1 SGHAT and CDR2 FQNNGV. This CDR3 is built from 13 residues.

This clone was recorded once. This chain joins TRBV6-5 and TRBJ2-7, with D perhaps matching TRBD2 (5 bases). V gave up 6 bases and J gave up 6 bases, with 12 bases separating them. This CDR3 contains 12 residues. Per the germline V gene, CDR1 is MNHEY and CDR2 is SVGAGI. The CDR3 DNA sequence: TGTGCCAGCAGCCACGACGGAGGCGAGCAGTACTTC. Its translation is CASSHDGGEQYF.

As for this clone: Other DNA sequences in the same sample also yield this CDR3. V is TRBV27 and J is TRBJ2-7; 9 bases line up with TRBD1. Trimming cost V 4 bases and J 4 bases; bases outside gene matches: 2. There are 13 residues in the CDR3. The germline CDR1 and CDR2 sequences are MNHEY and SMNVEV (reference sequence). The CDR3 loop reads CASSWGTGYEQYF. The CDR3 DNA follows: TGTGCCAGCAGTTGGGGGACAGGGTACGAGCAGTACTTC.